This T cell receptor beta chain was found in a study of T cells in Graves' hyperthyroidism and ophthalmopathy. This clonotype was seen repeatedly, ten times or more. Its antigen is currently unknown. Amplification of TCR beta CDR3 regions was performed using RNA transcripts as template. The TCR CDR3 was amplified in a first-round RT-PCR using the HTBI primer set. Via MiXCR, TCRdb re-called the multiplex PCR reads, giving one row per CDR3 protein. The sample carries about 480,000 distinct CDR3 sequences, 13% to 15% recorded once. These patients, aged 18 to 65, had recently diagnosed hyperthyroidism lasting under 2 months. There are 17 residues in the CDR3. CDR1 MDHEN and CDR2 SYDVKM come from the germline V gene. V dropped 4 bases and J dropped 2 bases, with 21 bases sitting between them. Overall study results and limits: The authors' 13 V-J model separated ophthalmopathy from stable hyperthyroidism.

Sequences were obtained from blood. This sequence joins TRBV28 and TRBJ2-7; TRBD2 is a possible D gene (6 bases). This clonotype was obtained from a woman younger than 35 with Graves' hyperthyroidism. The CDR3 is CASSSIHGSGLPYEQYV. CDR3 coding DNA: TGTGCCAGCAGTTCCATACATGGTTCGGGACTCCCCTACGAGCAGTACGTC.